The 9 T cell receptor beta chains reported below all come from one sample, sequenced in a study of Graves' ophthalmopathy and Graves' hyperthyroidism. The authors amplified TCR beta CDR3 regions, and they did so from RNA transcripts for repertoire sequencing. First-round RT-PCR with HTBI primers preceded a second-round multiplex PCR. TCRdb reanalysed the multiplex PCR reads using MiXCR and keeps one entry per CDR3 protein. This sample carries some 370,000 distinct CDR3 sequences, 17% of them seen once, and the ten largest clones take around 2.4%. Sequenced material: peripheral blood. These receptors were taken from an adult woman with stable Graves' hyperthyroidism.

There are many counts of this clonotype. The genes are TRBV12-3 or TRBV12-4 and TRBJ2-5, with 9 bases that match TRBD2. With 5 bases clipped from V and 0 bases from J, the junction kept 4 bases outside the gene matches. This CDR3 region has 15 residues. CDR3 protein: CASSKAGGYQETQYF. The CDR3 bases are TGTGCCAGCAGTAAAGCGGGAGGATACCAAGAGACCCAGTACTTC.

The table lists this clonotype with many counts. The V and J genes are TRBV14 and TRBJ1-1, with D uncertain. CDR3 length: 15 amino acids. The germline V gene encodes CDR1 SGHDN and CDR2 FVKESK. The ends were cut back, 0 bases at V and 0 bases at J, with 8 bases in the middle. CDR3 residues: CASSQDQTVNTEAFF. The CDR3 bases are TGTGCCAGCAGCCAAGATCAAACAGTGAACACTGAAGCTTTCTTT.

This clonotype was seen many times. The chain combines TRBV5-1 with TRBJ2-5, with unresolved D. Germline-derived CDR1 and CDR2 are SGHRS and YFSETQ. The V and J ends lost 0 bases and 4 bases respectively, with 10 bases between them. The CDR3 is 14 residues long. The CDR3 nucleotides read TGCGCCAGCAGCTTGGTTGGGCCAGCAGAGACCCAGTACTTC. Protein: CASSLVGPAETQYF.

The V gene is TRBV6-1, the J gene TRBJ1-1; D ambiguous. V gave up 4 bases and J gave up 1 base, with 7 bases separating them. CDR1 MNHNS and CDR2 SASEGT come from the germline V gene. The CDR3 has 13 residues. CDR3: CASSGRRNTEAFF. The CDR3 DNA follows: TGTGCCAGCAGTGGGCGACGGAACACTGAAGCTTTCTTT.

The genes are TRBV28 and TRBJ1-5; tentatively, D is TRBD1 (5 bases). V was trimmed by 7 bases and J by 1 base, leaving 17 bases between them. The germline V gene has CDR1 MDHEN and CDR2 SYDVKM. The CDR3 has 16 amino acids. This chain's CDR3 is CASILNLGLSNQPQHF. In DNA, the CDR3 is TGTGCCAGCATCCTTAATCTGGGACTGAGCAATCAGCCCCAGCATTTT.

This sequence joins TRBV20-1 and TRBJ1-6; D is uncertain. Trimming left V 3 bases short and J 8 bases short, with 14 bases between. Germline lookup yields CDR1 DFQATT and CDR2 SNEGSKA (reference sequence). The CDR3 contains 14 residues. CDR3 in amino acids: CSASPLARDSPLHF. CDR3 DNA sequence: TGCAGTGCTAGCCCGCTTGCGAGGGATTCACCCCTCCACTTT.

Ten or more counts support this clonotype. The V gene is TRBV27, the J gene TRBJ2-7; D possibly corresponds to TRBD2 (5 bases). The V end lost 3 bases, the J end lost 2 bases, and 8 bases lay between the germline ends. This CDR3 region has 13 residues. The germline V gene has CDR1 MNHEY and CDR2 SMNVEV (reference sequence). This chain's CDR3 is CASSFGKTYEQYF. CDR3 nucleotides: TGTGCCAGCAGTTTCGGGAAAACCTACGAGCAGTACTTC.

There are many counts of this clonotype. The CDR3 here is CASTTGLAGVRTGELFF. The CDR3 DNA reads as TGTGCCAGCACCACGGGACTAGCGGGAGTGAGAACCGGGGAGCTGTTTTTT. This chain uses TRBV28 with TRBJ2-2; 14 bases map to TRBD2. Trimming took 7 bases from V and 5 from J; bases not matched to a gene: 9. The CDR3 covers 17 residues. CDR1 MDHEN and CDR2 SYDVKM come from the germline V gene.

This clonotype came up many times. The genes are TRBV28 and TRBJ2-7, with D perhaps given as TRBD1 or TRBD2 (6 bases each). CDR1 and CDR2 (germline): MDHEN, SYDVKM. This CDR3 spans 16 amino acids. V was cut by 0 bases and J by 6 bases, with 18 bases left in between. CDR3 protein: CASSLCECQGRFEQYF. The CDR3 region has the DNA TGTGCCAGCAGTTTATGTGAATGCCAGGGGAGGTTCGAGCAGTACTTC.